Listed here are 27 T cell receptor beta chains from one sample, sequenced in a study of blood T cell repertoires in COVID-19. Generated by immunoSEQ multiplex PCR, the TCRdb table keeps only in-frame clones and is missing some. Of some 270,000 clones listed, 86% are singletons. Sequenced: peripheral blood. These receptors all come from a woman aged 55 to 70 who had recovered from COVID-19.

The chain joins TRBV27 to TRBJ1-2, with TRBD1 matching 9 bases. This CDR3 has 14 amino acids. The V gene end was trimmed by 6 bases and the J gene end by 4 bases; junction bases not matched to a gene: 6. Germline V gene data show CDR1 as MNHEY and CDR2 as SMNVEV (reference sequence). CDR3 in amino acids: CASSRQGEIYGYTF. In nucleotides, the CDR3 is TGTGCCAGCAGCCGACAGGGGGAGATCTATGGCTACACCTTC.

This chain connects TRBV6-5 to TRBJ2-7, with D possibly TRBD1 on 6 matching bases. The CDR3 spans 13 residues. Trimming removed 7 bases from V and 9 bases from J, with 19 bases in between. The germline gives CDR1 MNHEY, CDR2 SVGAGI. CDR3 sequence: CASTQGTGSVQYF. CDR3 DNA: TGTGCCAGCACCCAGGGAACAGGGAGTGTGCAGTACTTC.

The rearrangement uses TRBV21-1 and TRBJ2-1; the table assigns TRBD2, which was not confirmed against the DNA. TRBV21-1 constitutes a pseudogene. CDR3 length: 10 residues. DNA of the CDR3: TGTTCTAGCTCCTACAATGAGCAGTTCTTC. This translates into CSSSYNEQFF.

This chain joins TRBV20-1 and TRBJ1-1, with D possibly matching TRBD1 (5 bases). With 3 bases removed from V and 4 bases from J, the gap between germline ends came to 15 bases. Germline values: CDR1 DFQATT, CDR2 SNEGSKA (reference sequence). This CDR3 is built from 14 residues. The DNA of the CDR3 is TGCAGTGCTAGTCGGTCCTTAGGGGCCACTGAAGCTTTCTTT. Its translation: CSASRSLGATEAFF.

The chain's CDR3 is CASSLIHRDHEQYF. Here the CDR3 DNA reads TGTGCCAGCAGCTTAATCCACAGGGACCACGAGCAGTACTTC. The gene calls are TRBV7-2 and TRBJ2-7; D is possibly TRBD1 (6 bases). Germline V gives CDR1 SGHTA, CDR2 FQGNSA. The ends were cut back, 2 bases at V and 5 bases at J, with 13 bases in the middle. The CDR3 covers 14 residues.

The chain couples TRBV12-3 or TRBV12-4 to TRBJ2-7; D might be TRBD1 (5 bases). V was pared by 5 bases and J by 5 bases, with 7 bases between. This CDR3 spans 11 amino acids. The CDR3 region is CASSRGNEQYF. The CDR3 region has the DNA TGTGCCAGCAGTAGGGGCAACGAGCAGTACTTC.

V usage is TRBV19 and J usage is TRBJ1-3; TRBD1 aligns across 7 bases. The V gene's germline CDR1 is LNHDA and CDR2 SQIVND (reference sequence). The CDR3 extends over 14 amino acids. With V trimmed by 7 bases and J by 4 bases, 7 bases remained unmatched. In nucleotides, the CDR3 is TGTGCCAGTAAAACAGGGGCAGGCGGAAACACCATATATTTT. This gives the protein CASKTGAGGNTIYF.

CDR3 DNA sequence: TGCGCCAGCAGCCAGCCCATGGCAGGCTCTGGGGCCAACGTCCTGACTTTC. Its translation is CASSQPMAGSGANVLTF. The rearrangement joins TRBV4-1 to TRBJ2-6; D unclear. V was cut by 3 bases and J by 0 bases, with 12 bases left in between. The germline CDR1 and CDR2 sequences are MGHRA and YSYEKL. The CDR3 sequence is 17 residues long.

This clone was counted only a few times. The chain is built from TRBV28 and TRBJ1-2; D not resolved. The ends were cut back, 7 bases at V and 2 bases at J, with 23 bases in the middle. This CDR3 region has 17 residues. Germline CDR1 is MDHEN and CDR2 is SYDVKM. The CDR3 reads CASTLFTTGVKNYGYTF. As DNA, the CDR3 is TGTGCCAGCACCTTGTTTACTACCGGAGTAAAGAACTATGGCTACACCTTC.

In regard to this clone: Possible read error: a much larger clone is one base away. The rearrangement joins TRBV11-1 to TRBJ1-5; no definite D call. The V end was cut by 6 bases, the J end by 0 bases, with 6 bases between. Germline-derived CDR1 and CDR2 are SGHAT and FQDESV (reference sequence). The CDR3 has 13 amino acids. The CDR3 protein is CASSSYSNQPQHF. Here the CDR3 DNA reads TGTGCCAGCAGTTCTTATAGCAATCAGCCCCAGCATTTT.

The chain uses TRBV28 and TRBJ1-1; D is perhaps TRBD1 (6 bases). Trimming shortened V by 2 bases and J by 0 bases, and 10 bases separated the two germline ends. CDR1 is MDHEN, CDR2 SYDVKM, per germline. This CDR3 spans 15 amino acids. Here the CDR3 reads CASSLPGQVNTEAFF. For the CDR3, the DNA is TGTGCCAGCAGTTTACCGGGACAAGTGAACACTGAAGCTTTCTTT.

This clone was found once. This chain connects TRBV11-2 to TRBJ2-1, with 9 bases that match TRBD1. Germline CDR1 reads SGHAT; CDR2 reads FQNNGV. CDR3 length: 16 amino acids. Trimming at V came to 7 bases and at J to 0 bases, leaving 7 bases not matched to a gene. The CDR3 protein is CASNSGTGSSYNEQFF. CDR3 DNA sequence: TGTGCCAGCAACTCGGGGACAGGGAGCTCCTACAATGAGCAGTTCTTC.

The chain combines TRBV6-5 with TRBJ1-3; 7 bases align to TRBD1. Germline assignment: CDR1 MNHEY and CDR2 SVGAGI. The CDR3 sequence is 16 residues long. Trimming took 4 bases from V and 0 from J; bases not matched to a gene: 6. CDR3 in amino acids: CASSFLRTGSGNTIYF. CDR3 DNA: TGTGCCAGCAGTTTCCTTCGGACAGGCTCTGGAAACACCATATATTTT.

The gene calls are TRBV7-8 and TRBJ1-1; tentatively, D is TRBD1 (6 bases). CDR1 and CDR2 from the germline V gene are SGHVS and FQNEAQ. The CDR3 sequence is 14 residues long. V shed 4 bases and J shed 0 bases, with 9 bases lying between them. The CDR3 spells CASSSGVLNTEAFF. The CDR3 nucleotides are TGTGCCAGCAGCTCAGGGGTTCTGAACACTGAAGCTTTCTTT. Supplemented by reference TRBV7-8 and TRBJ1-1, the full variable domain reads GAGVSQSPRYKVAKRGQDVALRCDPISGHVSLFWYQQALGQGPEFLTYFQNEAQLDKSGLPSDRFFAERPEGSVSTLKIQRTQQEDSAVYLCASSSGVLNTEAFFGQGTRLTVV.

This chain links TRBV24-1 with TRBJ2-5; TRBD1 agrees at 7 bases. Germline CDR1 and CDR2: KGHDR and SFDVKD. The CDR3 runs to 16 residues. After removal of 2 bases from V and 0 bases from J, the junction contained 5 bases not matched to a gene. The CDR3 DNA sequence: TGTGCCACCAGTGATTCCCAGGGACAGTACCAAGAGACCCAGTACTTC. Amino acids: CATSDSQGQYQETQYF.

V and J are TRBV11-3 and TRBJ1-1; possibly TRBD1 for D (5 bases). The CDR3 is made up of 12 amino acids. Looked up from germline, CDR1 is SGHNT and CDR2 is YENEEA. The V end lost 6 bases, the J end lost 4 bases, and 9 bases lay between the germline ends. CDR3 protein: CASRGLGTEAFF. In DNA form, the CDR3 reads TGTGCCAGCAGGGGACTTGGCACTGAAGCTTTCTTT.

This clone was observed a single time. The chain uses TRBV19 and TRBJ1-2; 7 positions match TRBD1. This CDR3 is 14 amino acids long. Germline CDR1 is LNHDA and CDR2 is SQIVND (reference sequence). V shed 10 bases, J shed 5 bases, and the junction held 13 bases outside the gene matches. This CDR3 is CATQFPGTEYGYTF. In DNA form, the CDR3 reads TGTGCCACCCAATTTCCCGGGACAGAATATGGCTACACCTTC. Full variable domain (rest looked up from reference TRBV19 and TRBJ1-2): DGGITQSPKYLFRKEGQNVTLSCEQNLNHDAMYWYRQDPGQGLRLIYYSQIVNDFQKGDIAEGYSVSREKKESFPLTVTSAQKNPTAFYLCATQFPGTEYGYTFGSGTRLTVV.

This chain uses TRBV28 with TRBJ2-7; TRBD1 agrees at 8 bases. Per germline, CDR1 MDHEN and CDR2 SYDVKM. Unmatched junction bases numbered 11, after V lost 10 bases and J lost 3 bases. This CDR3 region has 14 residues. In DNA, the CDR3 is TGTGCCACGATCTCCTCGGACAGGGTCTACGAGCAGTACTTC. Translated, it gives CATISSDRVYEQYF. The whole variable domain, filled in from reference TRBV28 and TRBJ2-7, reads DVKVTQSSRYLVKRTGEKVFLECVQDMDHENMFWYRQDPGLGLRLIYFSYDVKMKEKGDIPEGYSVSREKKERFSLILESASTNQTSMYLCATISSDRVYEQYFGPGTRLTVT.

This clone has only a few counts. V gene TRBV9 combines with J gene TRBJ2-2, with 9 bases that match TRBD2. From germline, CDR1 is SGDLS and CDR2 YYNGEE. The CDR3 contains 15 residues. The ends lost 0 bases at V and 3 bases at J; junction bases unmatched: 0. The CDR3 bases are TGTGCCAGCAGCGTAGGACTAGCGGACACCGGGGAGCTGTTTTTT. It yields the protein CASSVGLADTGELFF.

V is TRBV28 and J is TRBJ2-7; TRBD1 matches at 10 bases. Germline V gives CDR1 MDHEN, CDR2 SYDVKM. The CDR3 covers 15 residues. V shed 8 bases and J 6 bases; nucleotides not matched to a gene: 13. CDR3 coding DNA: TGTGCCAGCTCCGACAGGGACAGGGGCGTATCCGAGCAGTACTTC. Encoded protein: CASSDRDRGVSEQYF. Filled out from reference TRBV28 and TRBJ2-7, the complete variable domain reads DVKVTQSSRYLVKRTGEKVFLECVQDMDHENMFWYRQDPGLGLRLIYFSYDVKMKEKGDIPEGYSVSREKKERFSLILESASTNQTSMYLCASSDRDRGVSEQYFGPGTRLTVT.

DNA for the CDR3: TGTGCCAGCAGCTTACGAGGTCGTGAAAAACTGTTTTTT. Amino acid sequence: CASSLRGREKLFF. This rearrangement joins TRBV7-6 to TRBJ1-4; unclear D gene. In germline, CDR1 is SGHVS, CDR2 FNYEAQ. Trimming stripped 2 bases from V and 7 bases from J, with 8 bases between. The CDR3 is made up of 13 amino acids.

The table lists this clone with a count of one. The chain combines TRBV20-1 with TRBJ1-5; D unresolved. The germline V and J ends were trimmed by 3 bases and 4 bases, with 4 bases remaining between them. CDR3 size: 11 residues. Germline V CDR1 and CDR2: DFQATT, SNEGSKA (reference sequence). The CDR3 region is CSASQNQPQHF. CDR3 DNA: TGCAGTGCTAGTCAAAATCAGCCCCAGCATTTT.

This rearrangement joins TRBV5-4 to TRBJ2-7; TRBD1 matches 12 bases. There are 15 residues in the CDR3. V shed 3 bases, J shed 4 bases, and the junction held 5 bases outside the gene matches. CDR1 is SGHNT, CDR2 YYREEE, per germline (reference sequence). Here the CDR3 reads CASSSRDRGHYEQYF. In nucleotides, the CDR3 is TGTGCCAGCAGCTCACGGGACAGGGGGCATTACGAGCAGTACTTC.

The chain employs TRBV4-1 and TRBJ1-2; no definite D call. The CDR3 spans 16 residues. Germline CDR1 and CDR2: MGHRA and YSYEKL. V shed 0 bases and J shed 0 bases, with 11 bases lying between them. The CDR3 nucleotides read TGCGCCAGCAGCCAAGATCGACTGATTACTAACTATGGCTACACCTTC. The encoded protein is CASSQDRLITNYGYTF.

This clone was recorded a few times. CDR3 sequence: CASSTGSSPLHF. The CDR3 DNA is TGTGCCAGCAGTACAGGGAGTTCACCCCTCCACTTT. J is TRBJ1-6 and V is TRBV28; weak D call: TRBD1 (6 bases). In germline, CDR1 is MDHEN, CDR2 SYDVKM. Trimming pared 5 bases from V and 9 bases from J, leaving 8 bases between. The CDR3 runs 12 residues.

The CDR3 is CASSRYGTSGYTGELFF. CDR3 DNA: TGTGCCAGTAGTCGATACGGGACTAGCGGGTACACCGGGGAGCTGTTTTTT. This chain joins TRBV19 and TRBJ2-2; TRBD2 matches at 12 bases. Germline V CDR1 and CDR2: LNHDA, SQIVND (reference sequence). This CDR3 has 17 residues. V lost 5 bases, J lost 3 bases, and 7 bases stayed unmatched.

The CDR3 protein is CASSSSPGTVIGEQYF. The CDR3, as DNA: TGTGCCAGCAGTTCGTCACCCGGGACAGTTATAGGCGAGCAGTACTTC. This chain uses TRBV27 with TRBJ2-7; TRBD1 matches at 7 bases. The CDR3 loop spans 16 amino acids. Germline-derived CDR1 and CDR2 are MNHEY and SMNVEV (reference sequence). V lost 4 bases to trimming and J lost 6 bases; unmatched junction nucleotides: 15.